Following are 2 T cell receptor beta chains from one sample sequenced in a study of cytomegalovirus exposure and HLA in healthy donors. 60 Vbeta and 13 Jbeta primers were used in PCR. Produced via immunoSEQ multiplex PCR; TCRdb's table is partial and in-frame only. The sample has about 96,000 clones; 60% to 75% are singletons. The sample consisted of PBMCs. These receptors were taken from a woman aged 70-85 years in good health and CMV-seropositive.

Details on this clone: Within the sample, other DNA sequences also encode this same CDR3. The chain recombines TRBV4-1 with TRBJ1-1; 10 bases agree with TRBD1. The junction had 10 bases not matched to a gene; V was cut back by 2 bases and J by 4 bases. Germline-derived CDR1 and CDR2 are MGHRA and YSYEKL. The CDR3 covers 17 residues. The CDR3 sequence: CASSQWGTGAGGTEAFF. In nucleotides, the CDR3 is TGCGCCAGCAGCCAATGGGGGACAGGGGCGGGCGGCACTGAAGCTTTCTTT.

The rearrangement links TRBV5-1 to TRBJ2-7; 8 bases align to TRBD2. The germline CDR1 and CDR2 sequences are SGHRS and YFSETQ. The CDR3 has 14 amino acids. V lost 2 bases and J lost 7; bases outside the gene matches: 8. This CDR3 reads CASSFGGGRKEQYF. The DNA for the CDR3 is TGCGCCAGCAGCTTCGGGGGGGGCAGAAAGGAGCAGTACTTC.